These 26 T cell receptor beta chains share one sample of origin, sequenced in a study of cytomegalovirus exposure and HLA in healthy donors. Primers: 60 Vbeta forward and 13 Jbeta reverse. The protocol was immunoSEQ multiplex PCR, while the TCRdb copy is restricted to in-frame clones and leaves out a portion. The sample includes roughly 110,000 clones, approximately 70% seen only once; the top ten take about 0.84%. Sequences were obtained from PBMCs. The receptor set was obtained from a boy aged 10-17 years in good health and CMV-seronegative.

This chain connects TRBV5-1 to TRBJ2-7; D is ambiguous. V lost 4 bases and J lost 3, with 11 bases in between. Looked up from germline, CDR1 is SGHRS and CDR2 is YFSETQ. The CDR3 covers 13 residues. The CDR3 bases are TGCGCCAGCAGCCTATTCCCTGTCTACGAGCAGTACTTC. Its protein is CASSLFPVYEQYF.

The chain uses TRBV6-6 and TRBJ2-7, with 8 bases lining up with TRBD2. V was pared by 2 bases and J by 0 bases, with 3 bases of the junction left unmatched. This CDR3 contains 15 residues. Per germline, CDR1 MNHNY and CDR2 SVGAGI (reference sequence). CDR3 coding DNA: TGTGCCAGCAGTTACCTTAGCGGGGCCTCCTACGAGCAGTACTTC. Translating gives CASSYLSGASYEQYF.

This clone was seen a few times. This sequence joins TRBV30 and TRBJ2-1; D may be TRBD2 (6 bases). CDR1 and CDR2 from the germline V gene are GTSNPN and SVGIG (reference sequence). Trimming pared 3 bases from V and 4 bases from J, leaving 10 bases between. CDR3 length: 13 amino acids. CDR3 nucleotides: TGTGCCTGGAGCGGTCGGGGGTACAATGAGCAGTTCTTC. This codes for CAWSGRGYNEQFF.

This clone was recorded a few times. The chain employs TRBV6-5 and TRBJ2-7; weak D call: TRBD1 (7 bases). This CDR3 contains 16 residues. Germline assignment: CDR1 MNHEY and CDR2 SVGAGI. V was clipped by 0 bases and J by 0 bases, with 12 bases between them. As DNA, the CDR3 is TGTGCCAGCAGTTACTCACAGGGGAGGAACTCCTACGAGCAGTACTTC. This encodes CASSYSQGRNSYEQYF.

This chain links TRBV2 with TRBJ2-5; tentative D call: TRBD1 (6 bases). The V end lost 6 bases, the J end lost 4 bases, and 12 bases lay between the germline ends. Germline CDR1 SNHLY, CDR2 FYNNEI. This CDR3 contains 13 residues. The CDR3, as DNA: TGTGCCAGCAGCACAGGGATACGAGAGACCCAGTACTTC. Translated, it gives CASSTGIRETQYF.

This clone showed up just a few times. The rearrangement uses TRBV5-4 and TRBJ2-7; the match to TRBD1 covers 8 bases. The CDR3 sequence is 14 residues long. Germline CDR1 reads SGHNT; CDR2 reads YYREEE (reference sequence). V shed 3 bases, J shed 3 bases, and the junction held 5 bases outside the gene matches. The CDR3 DNA sequence: TGTGCCAGCAGCTCCCGGACAGGGCTCTACGAGCAGTACTTC. Translating gives CASSSRTGLYEQYF.

This clone was detected only a few times. The rearrangement uses TRBV7-3 and TRBJ2-5, with 7 bases matching TRBD1. The germline V gene has CDR1 SGHTA and CDR2 FQGTGA. The CDR3 is made up of 15 amino acids. Losses at the gene ends were 5 bases for V and 5 bases for J; bases not matched to a gene: 11. CDR3 in amino acids: CASSLRGGREETQYF. In DNA, the CDR3 is TGTGCCAGCAGCCTGCGAGGGGGCAGAGAGGAGACCCAGTACTTC.

The chain is built from TRBV30 and TRBJ1-1; 7 nucleotides align to TRBD1. The CDR3 consists of 13 residues. Trimming took 3 bases from V and 6 from J; bases not matched to a gene: 7. Germline V lookup: CDR1 GTSNPN, CDR2 SVGIG (reference sequence). The CDR3 sequence: CAWSRDSWAEAFF. The CDR3 DNA reads TGTGCCTGGAGCCGGGACAGTTGGGCTGAAGCTTTCTTT.

This clone was seen a few times. The CDR3 protein is CASNRAGFCYEQYF. Here the CDR3 DNA reads TGTGCCAGCAACCGGGCGGGGTTTTGCTACGAGCAGTACTTC. The genes are TRBV5-4 and TRBJ2-7; D possibly corresponds to TRBD2 (6 bases). CDR3 length: 14 amino acids. Trimming shortened V by 6 bases and J by 3 bases, and 16 bases separated the two germline ends. Germline V CDR1 and CDR2: SGHNT, YYREEE (reference sequence).

This clone is a singleton in its sample. This chain connects TRBV10-3 to TRBJ2-1; weak D call: TRBD2 (5 bases). The CDR3 is made up of 17 amino acids. Germline assignment: CDR1 ENHRY and CDR2 SYGVKD. V was clipped by 4 bases and J by 6 bases, with 22 bases between them. The CDR3 sequence is CAISVSRFGSDSNEQFF. The CDR3 DNA reads TGTGCCATCAGTGTCTCCCGGTTTGGTAGCGACTCCAATGAGCAGTTCTTC.

The chain links TRBV2 to TRBJ2-6; 8 positions agree with TRBD1. The CDR3 is 17 residues long. V trimming: 6 bases; J trimming: 0 bases; junction bases outside the gene matches: 7. The germline gives CDR1 SNHLY, CDR2 FYNNEI. The CDR3 DNA reads TGTGCCAGCAGGGCCCAGGGGGCTTACTCTGGGGCCAACGTCCTGACTTTC. Encoded protein: CASRAQGAYSGANVLTF. Full variable domain (outside the CDR3, taken from reference TRBV2 and TRBJ2-6): EPEVTQTPSHQVTQMGQEVILRCVPISNHLYFYWYRQILGQKVEFLVSFYNNEISEKSEIFDDQFSVERPDGSNFTLKIRSTKLEDSAMYFCASRAQGAYSGANVLTFGAGSRLTVL.

V gene TRBV30 combines with J gene TRBJ1-1; tentative D call: TRBD1 (5 bases). The CDR3 covers 13 residues. Trimming left V 4 bases short and J 3 bases short, with 12 bases between. CDR1 is GTSNPN and CDR2 is SVGIG in the germline V gene (reference sequence). This CDR3 is CAWTGYGYTEAFF. CDR3 DNA: TGTGCCTGGACAGGGTATGGGTACACTGAAGCTTTCTTT. The complete variable domain, with remaining parts taken from reference TRBV30 and TRBJ1-1, reads SQTIHQWPATLVQPVGSPLSLECTVEGTSNPNLYWYRQAAGRGLQLLFYSVGIGQISSEVPQNLSASRPQDRQFILSSKKLLLSDSGFYLCAWTGYGYTEAFFGQGTRLTVV.

This clone was seen repeatedly, ten times or more. This chain joins TRBV6-1 and TRBJ1-5; 8 bases line up with TRBD1. Germline V gives CDR1 MNHNS, CDR2 SASEGT. Germline trimming cut 2 bases from V and 5 bases from J; bases unmatched to any gene: 5. The CDR3 consists of 15 residues. In DNA form, the CDR3 reads TGTGCCAGCAGTGAATGGGGACAGGCGCATCAGCCCCAGCATTTT. The encoded protein is CASSEWGQAHQPQHF.

The chain employs TRBV29-1 and TRBJ2-7, with 7 positions matching TRBD2. The CDR3 contains 15 residues. V lost 3 bases, J lost 0 bases, and 8 bases stayed unmatched. Looked up from germline, CDR1 is SQVTM and CDR2 is ANQGSEA. The CDR3 is CSVEGGGRSSYEQYF. The CDR3 DNA is TGCAGCGTTGAGGGCGGGGGAAGGAGCTCCTACGAGCAGTACTTC.

The V gene is TRBV11-3, the J gene TRBJ1-3; D unclear. The germline V and J ends were trimmed by 1 base and 0 bases, with 13 bases remaining between them. Germline loops: CDR1 SGHNT, CDR2 YENEEA. The CDR3 sequence is 17 residues long. CDR3 DNA sequence: TGTGCCAGCAGCTTAGCGGGGTATGAAAGCTCTGGAAACACCATATATTTT. Protein product: CASSLAGYESSGNTIYF. Combining the CDR3 with reference TRBV11-3 and TRBJ1-3 gives the whole variable domain EAGVVQSPRYKIIEKKQPVAFWCNPISGHNTLYWYLQNLGQGPELLIRYENEEAVDDSQLPKDRFSAERLKGVDSTLKIQPAELGDSAVYLCASSLAGYESSGNTIYFGEGSWLTVV.

The J gene is TRBJ2-4, the V gene TRBV28, with TRBD2 matching over 7 bases. Germline trimming cut 7 bases from V and 0 bases from J; bases unmatched to any gene: 9. This CDR3 contains 16 residues. The germline V gene has CDR1 MDHEN and CDR2 SYDVKM. The CDR3 loop reads CASTLSGGGAKNIQYF. The CDR3 DNA follows: TGTGCCAGCACCCTTTCCGGCGGGGGAGCCAAAAACATTCAGTACTTC.

The chain links TRBV19 to TRBJ2-5; tentative D call: TRBD2 (6 bases). Germline CDR1 reads LNHDA; CDR2 reads SQIVND (reference sequence). V lost 5 bases and J 1 base, leaving 8 bases between the germline ends. This CDR3 spans 13 amino acids. The chain's CDR3 is CASSWTTQETQYF. The CDR3 nucleotides read TGTGCCAGTAGTTGGACTACCCAAGAGACCCAGTACTTC.

V gene TRBV29-1 combines with J gene TRBJ1-1; no reliable D call. CDR1 SQVTM and CDR2 ANQGSEA come from the germline V gene. The CDR3 is 12 residues long. V was cut by 4 bases and J by 5 bases, with 11 bases left in between. CDR3 nucleotide sequence: TGCAGCGTTGGCCGGGGTGGAACTGAAGCTTTCTTT. Its protein product is CSVGRGGTEAFF.

The chain has TRBV19 and TRBJ2-5, with unresolved D. CDR1 LNHDA and CDR2 SQIVND come from the germline V gene (reference sequence). This CDR3 has 14 residues. Trimming took 1 base from V and 1 from J, leaving 7 bases between them. CDR3 DNA: TGTGCCAGTAGTATAGGGCCAACCCAAGAGACCCAGTACTTC. Its translation: CASSIGPTQETQYF. The full variable domain, with the rest looked up from reference TRBV19 and TRBJ2-5, is DGGITQSPKYLFRKEGQNVTLSCEQNLNHDAMYWYRQDPGQGLRLIYYSQIVNDFQKGDIAEGYSVSREKKESFPLTVTSAQKNPTAFYLCASSIGPTQETQYFGPGTRLLVL.

J is TRBJ1-4 and V is TRBV6-6; D gene ambiguous. The CDR3 totals 16 residues. The germline CDR1 and CDR2 sequences are MNHNY and SVGAGI (reference sequence). The ends were cut back, 7 bases at V and 3 bases at J, with 18 bases in the middle. CDR3 region: CASTSIVDNPNEKLFF. In DNA form, the CDR3 reads TGTGCCAGCACTTCTATCGTAGACAATCCTAATGAAAAACTGTTTTTT.

V and J are TRBV9 and TRBJ2-1; D possibly corresponds to TRBD2 (5 bases). Per germline, CDR1 SGDLS and CDR2 YYNGEE. V was trimmed by 7 bases and J by 0 bases, leaving 14 bases between them. The CDR3 runs 15 residues. CDR3 protein: CASGLGSSSYNEQFF. CDR3 DNA: TGTGCCAGCGGACTCGGCTCGAGCTCCTACAATGAGCAGTTCTTC.

This clone has just a few counts. This chain uses TRBV4-3 with TRBJ1-6; tentatively, D is TRBD1 (5 bases). The CDR3 has 15 amino acids. CDR1 and CDR2 from the germline V gene are LGHNA and YSLEER. V was trimmed by 1 base and J by 6 bases, leaving 10 bases between them. The CDR3, as DNA: TGCGCCAGCAGCCAAGGCGTCGGGGGTAATTCACCCCTCCACTTT. Its protein product is CASSQGVGGNSPLHF.

The chain recombines TRBV6-1 with TRBJ1-5; D remains unclear. Germline assignment: CDR1 MNHNS and CDR2 SASEGT. Trimming stripped 8 bases from V and 4 bases from J, with 9 bases between. The CDR3 runs to 12 residues. DNA of the CDR3: TGTGCCAGCGCCCCCGGGAATCAGCCCCAGCATTTT. Translation: CASAPGNQPQHF.

The chain is built from TRBV18 and TRBJ2-7; TRBD2 might be the D (6 bases). Per the germline V gene, CDR1 is KGHSH and CDR2 is LQKENI. The CDR3 extends over 15 amino acids. V was cut by 1 base and J by 1 base, with 11 bases left in between. The CDR3 nucleotides are TGTGCCAGCTCACCACTCGACGGGGGATCCTACGAGCAGTACTTC. Its protein is CASSPLDGGSYEQYF.

This clone was found a few times. The chain employs TRBV6-5 and TRBJ1-1; D not certain. The CDR3 has 13 amino acids. Germline lookup yields CDR1 MNHEY and CDR2 SVGAGI. V lost 2 bases, J lost 4 bases, and 8 bases lay in between. The CDR3 reads CASSYEVSTEAFF. In DNA, the CDR3 is TGTGCCAGCAGTTACGAGGTGAGCACTGAAGCTTTCTTT.

This clone was observed once. This chain links TRBV9 with TRBJ1-2; no reliable D call. The V end was cut by 3 bases, the J end by 2 bases, with 8 bases between. Per the germline V gene, CDR1 is SGDLS and CDR2 is YYNGEE. This CDR3 contains 13 residues. This CDR3 is CASSGGGNYGYTF. The CDR3 nucleotides are TGTGCCAGCAGCGGCGGAGGGAACTATGGCTACACCTTC.